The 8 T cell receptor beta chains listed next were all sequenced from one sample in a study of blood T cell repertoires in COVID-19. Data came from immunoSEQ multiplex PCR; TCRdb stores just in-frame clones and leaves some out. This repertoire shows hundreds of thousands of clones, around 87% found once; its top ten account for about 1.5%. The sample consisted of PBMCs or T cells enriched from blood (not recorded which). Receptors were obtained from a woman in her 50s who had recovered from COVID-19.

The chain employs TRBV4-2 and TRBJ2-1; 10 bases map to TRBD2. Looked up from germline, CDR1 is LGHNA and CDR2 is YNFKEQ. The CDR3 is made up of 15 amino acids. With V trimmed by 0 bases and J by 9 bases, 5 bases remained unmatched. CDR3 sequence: CASSQDPSGSSEQFF. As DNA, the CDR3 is TGTGCCAGCAGCCAAGATCCTAGCGGGAGCTCTGAGCAGTTCTTC.

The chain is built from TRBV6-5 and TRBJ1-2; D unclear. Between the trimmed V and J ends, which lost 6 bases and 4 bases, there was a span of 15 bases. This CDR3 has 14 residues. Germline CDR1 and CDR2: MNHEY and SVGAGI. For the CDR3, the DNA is TGTGCCAGCAGCACGGGAGATGAGTCCTATGGCTACACCTTC. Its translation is CASSTGDESYGYTF.

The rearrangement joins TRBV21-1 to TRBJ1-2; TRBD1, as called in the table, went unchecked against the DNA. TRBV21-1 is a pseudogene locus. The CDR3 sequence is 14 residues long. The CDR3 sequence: CASSKRDRGYGYTF. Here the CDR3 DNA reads TGTGCCAGCAGCAAACGGGACAGGGGATATGGCTACACCTTC.

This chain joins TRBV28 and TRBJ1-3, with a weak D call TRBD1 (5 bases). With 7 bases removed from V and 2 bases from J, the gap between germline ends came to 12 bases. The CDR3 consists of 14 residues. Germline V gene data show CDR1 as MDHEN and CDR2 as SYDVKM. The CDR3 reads CASMGLTAGNTIYF. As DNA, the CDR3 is TGTGCCAGCATGGGGCTCACAGCTGGAAACACCATATATTTT.

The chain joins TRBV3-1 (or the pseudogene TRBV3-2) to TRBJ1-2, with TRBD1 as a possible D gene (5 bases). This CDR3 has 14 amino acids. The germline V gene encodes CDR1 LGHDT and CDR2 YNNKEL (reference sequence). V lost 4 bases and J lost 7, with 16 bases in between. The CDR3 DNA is TGTGCCAGCAGCCCCATGCCTCTACAGGTTGGCTACACCTTC. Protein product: CASSPMPLQVGYTF.

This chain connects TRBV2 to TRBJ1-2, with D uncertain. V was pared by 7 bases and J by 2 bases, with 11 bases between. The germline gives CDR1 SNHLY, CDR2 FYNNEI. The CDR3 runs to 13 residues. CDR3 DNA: TGTGCCAGCACCGAGGAGAGAAACTATGGCTACACCTTC. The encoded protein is CASTEERNYGYTF.

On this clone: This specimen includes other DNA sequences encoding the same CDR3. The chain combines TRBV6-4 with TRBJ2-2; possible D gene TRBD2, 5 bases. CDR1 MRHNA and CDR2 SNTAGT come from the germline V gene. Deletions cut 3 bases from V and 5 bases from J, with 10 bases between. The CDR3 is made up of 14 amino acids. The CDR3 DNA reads TGTGCCAGCAGTGAGCTAGCAGGTACCGGGGAGCTGTTTTTT. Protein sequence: CASSELAGTGELFF.

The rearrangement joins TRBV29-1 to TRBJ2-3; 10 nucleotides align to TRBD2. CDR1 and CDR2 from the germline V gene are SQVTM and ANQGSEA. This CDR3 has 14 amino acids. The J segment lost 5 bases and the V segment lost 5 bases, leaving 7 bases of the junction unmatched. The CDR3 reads CSVPSGSSRDTQYF. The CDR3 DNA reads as TGCAGCGTTCCTAGCGGGAGCTCGAGAGATACGCAGTATTTT.